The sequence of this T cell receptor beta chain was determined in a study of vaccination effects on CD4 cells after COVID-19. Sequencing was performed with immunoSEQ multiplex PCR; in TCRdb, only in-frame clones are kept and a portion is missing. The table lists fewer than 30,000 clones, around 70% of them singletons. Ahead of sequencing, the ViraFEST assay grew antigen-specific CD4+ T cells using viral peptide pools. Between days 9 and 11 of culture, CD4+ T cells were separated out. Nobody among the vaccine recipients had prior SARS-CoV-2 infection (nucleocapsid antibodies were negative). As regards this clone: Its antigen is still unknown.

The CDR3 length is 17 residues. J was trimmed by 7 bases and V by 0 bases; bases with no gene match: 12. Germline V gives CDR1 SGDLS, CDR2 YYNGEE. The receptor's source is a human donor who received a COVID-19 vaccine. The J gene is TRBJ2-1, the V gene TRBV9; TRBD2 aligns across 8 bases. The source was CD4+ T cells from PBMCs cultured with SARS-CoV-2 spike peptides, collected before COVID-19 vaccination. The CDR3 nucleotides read TGTGCCAGCAGCGTAGGGGTAGCGGGGCAAACGGGGAATGAGCAGTTCTTC. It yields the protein CASSVGVAGQTGNEQFF.